Below, 27 T cell receptor beta chains from the same sample are listed, as sequenced in a study of response to subunit inactivated influenza vaccine. Each CDR3 protein gets one entry after TCRdb re-called the RT-PCR reads with MiXCR. This table holds 650,000 to 800,000 distinct CDR3 sequences, approximately 14% found once. This specimen consisted of PBMCs from blood, obtained less than 15 days before vaccination. These receptor sequences come from a man aged 45 to 65 who received an inactivated influenza vaccine.

Only a few counts were recorded for this clonotype. The chain joins TRBV20-1 to TRBJ2-5, with TRBD1 as a possible D gene (5 bases). The V end was cut by 6 bases, the J end by 1 base, with 12 bases between. The CDR3 loop spans 13 amino acids. Germline CDR1 reads DFQATT; CDR2 reads SNEGSKA (reference sequence). In DNA, the CDR3 is TGCAGTGCCCGCGCAGGGATCCAAGAGACCCAGTACTTC. Encoded protein: CSARAGIQETQYF.

A few counts support this clonotype. This chain uses TRBV15 with TRBJ1-5; 7 nucleotides line up with TRBD1. The CDR3 covers 16 residues. V trimming: 3 bases; J trimming: 0 bases; junction bases outside the gene matches: 5. From germline, CDR1 is LNHNV and CDR2 YYDKDF (reference sequence). CDR3 sequence: CATSRTGTVSNQPQHF. Here the CDR3 DNA reads TGTGCCACCAGCAGGACCGGGACAGTTAGCAATCAGCCCCAGCATTTT.

This clonotype was observed a few times. The chain joins TRBV28 to TRBJ2-7, with D maybe TRBD2 (6 bases). With 3 bases removed from V and 3 bases from J, the gap between germline ends came to 15 bases. Germline CDR1 is MDHEN and CDR2 is SYDVKM. The CDR3 is made up of 15 amino acids. CDR3 sequence reads: CASSLGLALNYEQYF. CDR3 sequence (DNA): TGTGCCAGCAGTTTGGGGCTAGCGCTAAACTACGAGCAGTACTTC. Based on the CDR3 plus reference TRBV28 and TRBJ2-7, the full variable domain is DVKVTQSSRYLVKRTGEKVFLECVQDMDHENMFWYRQDPGLGLRLIYFSYDVKMKEKGDIPEGYSVSREKKERFSLILESASTNQTSMYLCASSLGLALNYEQYFGPGTRLTVT.

This clonotype showed up just a few times. J is TRBJ2-1 and V is TRBV7-8; 8 bases agree with TRBD2. Germline trimming cut 5 bases from V and 6 bases from J; bases unmatched to any gene: 12. Germline V lookup: CDR1 SGHVS, CDR2 FQNEAQ. This CDR3 is built from 16 residues. The CDR3: CASSVTGLAGFNEQFF. The CDR3 bases are TGTGCCAGCAGCGTTACGGGGCTAGCGGGTTTCAATGAGCAGTTCTTC.

This clonotype was counted ten times or more. This rearrangement joins TRBV27 to TRBJ1-2, with 8 positions matching TRBD1. With V trimmed by 5 bases and J by 3 bases, 14 bases remained unmatched. This CDR3 is 17 amino acids long. CDR1 and CDR2 from the germline V gene are MNHEY and SMNVEV (reference sequence). The DNA for the CDR3 is TGTGCCAGCAGTCCATATCCGGTGTACAGGGGGGACTATGGCTACACCTTC. It translates to CASSPYPVYRGDYGYTF.

The chain couples TRBV29-1 to TRBJ2-7; perhaps TRBD2 as D (5 bases). This CDR3 spans 13 amino acids. V gave up 4 bases and J gave up 0 bases, with 10 bases separating them. From germline, CDR1 is SQVTM and CDR2 ANQGSEA. CDR3 sequence reads: CSVVPGSSYEQYF. CDR3 in DNA: TGCAGCGTTGTGCCGGGGAGCTCCTACGAGCAGTACTTC.

This clonotype has a handful of counts. This chain uses TRBV5-1 with TRBJ2-3; 7 bases line up with TRBD2. Trimming removed 1 base from V and 4 bases from J; junction bases left unmatched: 9. The germline V gene has CDR1 SGHRS and CDR2 YFSETQ. This CDR3 spans 16 amino acids. The DNA for the CDR3 is TGCGCCAGCAGCTTGCCCCGGCCTCGGGGGGCAGATACGCAGTATTTT. It encodes CASSLPRPRGADTQYF.

This clonotype was counted only a few times. Relative to the germline gene, one junction end is altered; a read error may explain this. V usage is TRBV7-9 and J usage is TRBJ2-7; 11 bases are a match to TRBD2. Germline V lookup: CDR1 SEHNR, CDR2 FQNEAQ (reference sequence). CDR3 length equals 16 residues. Written as DNA, the CDR3 is TGTGCCGGCAGCCCTATAGCGGGAGGGCCGAGGTACGAGCAGTACTTC. This sequence encodes CAGSPIAGGPRYEQYF.

This clonotype was observed a few times. The chain has TRBV4-3 and TRBJ1-1; 9 bases fit TRBD1. CDR3 length: 14 amino acids. Germline V CDR1 and CDR2: LGHNA, YSLEER. The V segment lost 1 base and the J segment 5 bases; nucleotides outside the gene matches: 2. CDR3 region: CASSQADRGTEAFF. The CDR3 bases are TGCGCCAGCAGCCAAGCGGACAGGGGTACTGAAGCTTTCTTT.

This clonotype was observed a few times. The CDR3 DNA reads as TGCAGCGTTGAAGACGGGGCGGCTGGAAACACCATATATTTT. It encodes CSVEDGAAGNTIYF. V and J are TRBV29-1 and TRBJ1-3; D perhaps matches TRBD1 (5 bases). From germline, CDR1 is SQVTM and CDR2 ANQGSEA. The length of the CDR3 is 14 residues. V shed 0 bases and J shed 2 bases, with 8 bases lying between them.

Only a few counts were recorded for this clonotype. The CDR3 spells CASSIQQGAGTGELFF. Written as DNA, the CDR3 is TGTGCCAGCAGTATACAACAGGGGGCGGGCACCGGGGAGCTGTTTTTT. This chain uses TRBV27 with TRBJ2-2; 9 nucleotides line up with TRBD1. The CDR3 covers 16 residues. The V and J ends lost 5 bases and 4 bases, in that order; junction bases with no gene match: 8. Germline V CDR1 and CDR2: MNHEY, SMNVEV (reference sequence).

Of note for this clonotype: Just one base apart from a much larger clone, this may be a read error. The V and J genes are TRBV7-9 and TRBJ2-3, with D tentatively TRBD2 (6 bases). The CDR3 consists of 13 residues. The germline V gene has CDR1 SEHNR and CDR2 FQNEAQ (reference sequence). The germline V and J ends were trimmed by 7 bases and 5 bases, with 13 bases remaining between them. The CDR3 bases are TGTGCCAGCACGGAGGGCGGAGTAGATACGCAGTATTTT. Translation: CASTEGGVDTQYF.

The chain combines TRBV6-2 or TRBV6-3 with TRBJ2-1; the D gene is possibly TRBD1 (6 bases). The V and J ends lost 5 bases and 5 bases respectively, with 13 bases between them. CDR3 size: 14 residues. Germline values: CDR1 MNHEY, CDR2 SVGEGT. DNA for the CDR3: TGTGCCAGCAGTCTGAGTGGGACAAACAATGAGCAGTTCTTC. This codes for CASSLSGTNNEQFF.

This clonotype came up a few times. The CDR3 DNA follows: TGTGCCATCAGCCCTGGTAGGGACCGGCCCCTTCAGTTCTTC. Translated: CAISPGRDRPLQFF. This chain joins TRBV10-3 and TRBJ2-1, with D perhaps TRBD1 or TRBD2 (5 bases each). V gave up 6 bases and J gave up 13 bases, with 22 bases separating them. Germline V gives CDR1 ENHRY, CDR2 SYGVKD. CDR3 size: 14 residues.

This clonotype came up a few times. CDR3 sequence reads: CASSLGVAGPSYNEQFF. The CDR3 nucleotides read TGTGCCAGCAGCTTAGGGGTAGCGGGGCCCTCCTACAATGAGCAGTTCTTC. The chain uses TRBV7-8 and TRBJ2-1; 8 nucleotides agree with TRBD2. With 1 base clipped from V and 0 bases from J, the junction kept 5 bases outside the gene matches. The germline V gene encodes CDR1 SGHVS and CDR2 FQNEAQ. CDR3 length: 17 amino acids. Together with reference TRBV7-8 and TRBJ2-1, the CDR3 gives the full variable domain: GAGVSQSPRYKVAKRGQDVALRCDPISGHVSLFWYQQALGQGPEFLTYFQNEAQLDKSGLPSDRFFAERPEGSVSTLKIQRTQQEDSAVYLCASSLGVAGPSYNEQFFGPGTRLTVL.

This chain uses TRBV4-1 with TRBJ2-3; 12 bases align to TRBD1. The CDR3 is made up of 17 amino acids. Per germline, CDR1 MGHRA and CDR2 YSYEKL. Trimming removed 4 bases from V and 1 base from J; junction bases left unmatched: 6. The CDR3 region has the DNA TGCGCCAGCAGCCCCCGGGACAGGGGGCGCGGCACAGATACGCAGTATTTT. It translates to CASSPRDRGRGTDTQYF.

This clonotype has at least ten counts. J is TRBJ2-1 and V is TRBV15; possibly TRBD1 for D (6 bases). CDR3 length: 13 amino acids. The V end lost 1 base, the J end lost 9 bases, and 10 bases lay between the germline ends. Germline V CDR1 and CDR2: LNHNV, YYDKDF (reference sequence). The DNA of the CDR3 is TGTGCCACCAGCAGAGGACAGGTCAGTGAGCAGTTCTTC. This gives the protein CATSRGQVSEQFF.

The chain is built from TRBV29-1 and TRBJ2-3; 11 nucleotides line up with TRBD2. CDR3 length equals 17 residues. The germline V gene encodes CDR1 SQVTM and CDR2 ANQGSEA. V lost 0 bases and J lost 2; bases outside the gene matches: 7. The DNA of the CDR3 is TGCAGCGTTGAAGATTCCCTAGCGGGGGGCATCACAGATACGCAGTATTTT. This gives the protein CSVEDSLAGGITDTQYF.

This clonotype was observed many times. The V gene is TRBV7-8, the J gene TRBJ1-2, with D perhaps TRBD1 (5 bases). V was clipped by 5 bases and J by 5 bases, with 15 bases between them. The CDR3 is 14 amino acids. Germline CDR1 is SGHVS and CDR2 is FQNEAQ. The CDR3 DNA reads as TGTGCCAGCAGCCCGACAGTTAAGGGTTATGGCTACACCTTC. This gives the protein CASSPTVKGYGYTF.

The rearrangement uses TRBV7-2 and TRBJ2-7; 9 nucleotides agree with TRBD1. The length of the CDR3 is 16 residues. Germline assignment: CDR1 SGHTA and CDR2 FQGNSA. J was trimmed by 12 bases and V by 1 base; bases with no gene match: 16. CDR3: CASSLVGTGGAGQGYF. The DNA of the CDR3 is TGTGCCAGCAGCTTAGTGGGAACAGGGGGCGCGGGCCAGGGGTACTTC.

The rearrangement joins TRBV7-8 to TRBJ2-7; D is unclear. Germline V gives CDR1 SGHVS, CDR2 FQNEAQ. The CDR3 is 13 amino acids. V was clipped by 1 base and J by 5 bases, with 9 bases between them. CDR3 bases: TGTGCCAGCAGCTTAGGACCCGGCAACGAGCAGTACTTC. Its protein is CASSLGPGNEQYF.

In this sample, this clonotype turned up once. The rearrangement joins TRBV5-1 to TRBJ2-3; TRBD2 agrees at 14 bases. Trimming cost V 4 bases and J 10 bases; bases outside gene matches: 5. The CDR3 has 14 residues. Germline V gene sequence: CDR1 SGHRS, CDR2 YFSETQ. CDR3 protein: CASSPGTSGSPQYF. The CDR3 DNA follows: TGCGCCAGCAGCCCCGGGACTAGCGGGAGCCCGCAGTATTTT.

This clonotype showed up just a few times. The chain carries TRBV10-3 and TRBJ2-7; D may be TRBD1 or TRBD2 (5 bases each). V was pared by 6 bases and J by 12 bases, with 18 bases between. Germline V gives CDR1 ENHRY, CDR2 SYGVKD. CDR3 length equals 12 residues. The CDR3 DNA follows: TGTGCCATCAGCCGGGACGGACTTGGGCGGTACTTC. Its protein is CAISRDGLGRYF.

At least ten counts were recorded for this clonotype. CDR3 DNA sequence: TGCGCCAGCAGCCCGATCCCTGGGGGGCTCTACAATGAGCAGTTCTTC. It encodes CASSPIPGGLYNEQFF. The V call is TRBV4-1, the J call TRBJ2-1; the D call may be TRBD1 or TRBD2 (6 bases each). The germline gives CDR1 MGHRA, CDR2 YSYEKL. The ends were cut back, 4 bases at V and 3 bases at J, with 16 bases in the middle. The CDR3 is 16 amino acids.

This clonotype turned up a few times. This chain joins TRBV20-1 and TRBJ1-5, with a weak D call TRBD1 (5 bases). V shed 0 bases and J shed 2 bases, with 11 bases lying between them. Per germline, CDR1 DFQATT and CDR2 SNEGSKA (reference sequence). The CDR3 is 15 residues long. CDR3 nucleotide sequence: TGCAGTGCTAGAGATTCCAGGGCAGGCAATCAGCCCCAGCATTTT. Translated, it gives CSARDSRAGNQPQHF.

Only one count was recorded for this clonotype. The V gene is TRBV6-2 or TRBV6-3, the J gene TRBJ2-7; weak D call: TRBD2 (5 bases). Trimming removed 3 bases from V and 3 bases from J, with 9 bases in between. The germline V gene has CDR1 MNHEY and CDR2 SVGEGT. This CDR3 is built from 13 residues. The CDR3 here is CASSYDGNYEQYF. The DNA of the CDR3 is TGTGCCAGCAGTTATGACGGGAACTACGAGCAGTACTTC.

This clonotype was found many times. V and J are TRBV5-1 and TRBJ2-2; unclear D gene. The CDR3 loop spans 15 amino acids. Germline CDR1 is SGHRS and CDR2 is YFSETQ. Trimming took off 0 bases at V and 4 bases at J, with 10 bases between the two ends. The CDR3 sequence is CASSLGARTTGELFF. The CDR3 DNA is TGCGCCAGCAGCTTGGGGGCCCGAACCACCGGGGAGCTGTTTTTT.